Listed below are T cell receptor beta chains from one sample, sequenced in a study of blood T cell repertoires in COVID-19. Sequenced by immunoSEQ multiplex PCR; TCRdb stores in-frame clones only, minus some. Of fewer than 250,000 clones listed, 82% are singletons. Sequences were obtained from peripheral blood. These receptors came from a woman aged 60-75 years with COVID-19, enrolled during active disease. Both conserved end residues are part of each CDR3. The D gene is left open where the match is weak. Rows give clone size only sometimes, using once, few, many, or a class for an expanded clone.

TRBV5-1	TRBD1	TRBJ1-2	few	CASSLGDTGGRYGYTF	TGCGCCAGCAGCTTGGGGGATACAGGGGGCCGCTATGGCTACACCTTC
TRBV4-3	-	TRBJ2-1	few	CASSPRALQGGYNEQFF	TGCGCCAGCAGCCCTAGGGCCCTCCAAGGGGGATACAATGAGCAGTTCTTC
TRBV6-5	TRBD2	TRBJ2-1	once	CASSYGTRPYNEQFF	TGTGCCAGCAGTTACGGGACTAGGCCCTACAATGAGCAGTTCTTC
TRBV28	-	TRBJ2-3	-	CASSPVWGGTDTQYF	TGTGCCAGCAGTCCCGTTTGGGGGGGCACAGATACGCAGTATTTT
TRBV6-1	-	TRBJ2-7	-	CASSEGHLYEQYF	TGTGCCAGCAGTGAAGGACACCTATACGAGCAGTACTTC
TRBV27	TRBD1	TRBJ2-7	-	CASSLGRGQGSFEQYF	TGTGCCAGCAGTTTAGGCAGGGGACAGGGTTCATTCGAGCAGTACTTC
TRBV19	TRBD1	TRBJ2-2	-	CASSPQTGATGELFF	TGTGCCAGTAGTCCCCAGACAGGGGCTACCGGGGAGCTGTTTTTT
TRBV3-1/TRBV3-2	-	TRBJ2-6	-	CASSQDGTGANVLTF	TGTGCCAGCAGCCAAGACGGTACTGGGGCCAACGTCCTGACTTTC
TRBV28	-	TRBJ2-1	-	CASSSRTRGSYNEQFF	TGTGCCAGCAGTTCAAGGACACGAGGCTCCTACAATGAGCAGTTCTTC
TRBV10-3	-	TRBJ2-1	-	CAGKGDGGSPQAYNEQFF	TGTGCCGGGAAGGGGGACGGCGGGAGCCCTCAAGCCTACAATGAGCAGTTCTTC
TRBV19	-	TRBJ1-1	-	CASSMLAGRKNTEAFF	TGTGCCAGTAGTATGTTGGCGGGACGAAAAAACACTGAAGCTTTCTTT
TRBV4-2	-	TRBJ1-2	-	CASSHSGGGTNYGYTF	TGTGCCAGCAGTCATTCGGGGGGGGGCACCAACTATGGCTACACCTTC
TRBV20-1	-	TRBJ1-4	-	CSARAFEKLFF	TGCAGTGCTAGGGCCTTCGAAAAACTGTTTTTT
TRBV3-1/TRBV3-2	-	TRBJ2-5	-	CASSPRGQETQYF	TGTGCCAGCAGCCCACGGGGGCAAGAGACCCAGTACTTC
TRBV4-3	-	TRBJ2-1	-	CASSQAAGSYNEQFF	TGCGCCAGCAGCCAAGCGGCAGGCTCCTACAATGAGCAGTTCTTC
TRBV3-1/TRBV3-2	-	TRBJ1-2	-	CASRRSGQNYGYTF	TGTGCCAGCAGACGGTCAGGACAGAACTATGGCTACACCTTC
TRBV11-2	TRBD1	TRBJ1-4	once	CASSLGRTGRSNEKLFF	TGTGCCAGCAGCTTAGGTAGGACAGGAAGGTCAAATGAAAAACTGTTTTTT
TRBV4-1	-	TRBJ1-5	-	CASSQDGIGGVNQPQHF	TGCGCCAGCAGCCAAGATGGCATCGGGGGAGTCAATCAGCCCCAGCATTTT
TRBV6-5	TRBD1	TRBJ1-5	-	CASSTGTGAAPQHF	TGTGCCAGCAGTACCGGGACAGGGGCGGCGCCCCAGCATTTT
TRBV7-9	TRBD2	TRBJ2-3	-	CASSLGGLAGADTQYF	TGTGCCAGCAGCTTGGGGGGACTAGCGGGAGCAGATACGCAGTATTTT
TRBV5-8	-	TRBJ1-2	-	CASSQYSAGRSNYGYTF	TGTGCCAGCAGCCAGTACTCAGCAGGGCGATCTAACTATGGCTACACCTTC